The text below deals with one T cell receptor beta chain. This sample is drawn from a study of blood T cell repertoires in COVID-19. Study details: Acute and convalescent COVID-19 specimens originated in the United States, Italy and Spain. The cDNA or gDNA used as material had been derived from T cells, B-cell-depleted T cells, or PBMCs.

The V and J ends lost 7 bases and 9 bases, in that order; junction bases with no gene match: 10. This CDR3 is 15 amino acids long. The germline V gene encodes CDR1 MNHEY and CDR2 SMNVEV (reference sequence). Study processing details: Reference gene primer amplification gave nucleated cell count estimates. Method: immunoSEQ multiplex PCR; TCRdb's copy keeps in-frame clones and lacks some. D and trimming come from the DNA, and the V and J calls and clone size come from that table. The sample yields about 230,000 clones, approximately 82% seen once. J is TRBJ2-1 and V is TRBV27, with TRBD2 matching 12 bases. This sequence originates from an older woman with active or convalescent COVID-19. The sequencing input was peripheral blood. CDR3: CASTHGLAGKIEQFF. The CDR3 DNA reads as TGTGCCAGCACCCATGGACTAGCGGGAAAGATTGAGCAGTTCTTC.